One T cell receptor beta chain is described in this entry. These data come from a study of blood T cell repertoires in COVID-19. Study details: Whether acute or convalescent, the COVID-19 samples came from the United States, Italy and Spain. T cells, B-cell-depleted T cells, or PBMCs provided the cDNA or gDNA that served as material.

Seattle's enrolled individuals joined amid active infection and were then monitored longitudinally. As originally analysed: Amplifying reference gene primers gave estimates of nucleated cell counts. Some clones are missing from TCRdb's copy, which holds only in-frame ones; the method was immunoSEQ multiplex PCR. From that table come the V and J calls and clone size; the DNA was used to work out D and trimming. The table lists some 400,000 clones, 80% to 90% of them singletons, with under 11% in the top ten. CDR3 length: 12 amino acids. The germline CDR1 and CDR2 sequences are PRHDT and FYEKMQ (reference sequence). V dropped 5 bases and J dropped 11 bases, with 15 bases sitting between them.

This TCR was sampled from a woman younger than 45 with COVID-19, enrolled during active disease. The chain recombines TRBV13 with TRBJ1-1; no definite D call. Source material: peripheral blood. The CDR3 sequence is CASSSPGIEAFF. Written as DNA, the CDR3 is TGTGCCAGCAGCAGTCCCGGGATTGAGGCTTTCTTT.